A single sample is the source of the 26 T cell receptor gamma chains below, sequenced in a study of Vδ1+ human thymocytes. Their recognized antigens are unknown. Sequences come from RNA converted to cDNA by reverse transcription. Pooled V-gene forward primers with one constant-region reverse primer generated the CDR3 amplicons by multiplex PCR. TCRdb repeated clone calling on the multiplex PCR reads with CATT. This table holds about 27,000 gamma-chain clones, more than 15% found once. Findings and caveats of the study: Highly polyclonal TRG and TRD repertoires with Gaussian CDR3 length distributions appeared in thymus.

Sequencing used Vdelta1+ gamma-delta thymocytes from the thymus. The subset is: FACS-sorted CD3+ TCRalphabeta- TCRVdelta1+ TCRVdelta2- thymocytes. The receptors stem from a boy under two years old who had congenital heart surgery.

The chain couples TRGV4 to TRGJP1. This CDR3 comprises 11 residues. Germline CDR1 reads EGSTGY; CDR2 reads YDSYTSSV. Trimming cost V 0 bases and J 19 bases; bases outside gene matches: 8. CDR3 in amino acids: CATWDGPFMIF. For the CDR3, the DNA is TGTGCCACCTGGGATGGGCCCTTTATGATATTT.

The V and J genes are TRGV2 and TRGJP2. The CDR3 runs 14 residues. V shed 0 bases, J shed 8 bases, and the junction held 6 bases outside the gene matches. Germline lookup yields CDR1 EGSNGY and CDR2 YDSYNSKV. CDR3 loop: CATWDGGLDWIKTF. The CDR3 nucleotides are TGTGCCACCTGGGACGGGGGATTAGATTGGATCAAGACGTTT.

A remark on this clone: Other DNA sequences of this sample code for an identical CDR3. The rearrangement links TRGV8 to TRGJ1 or TRGJ2. V shed 0 bases, J shed 4 bases, and the junction held 3 bases outside the gene matches. Germline CDR1 VENAVY, CDR2 YDSYNSRV. CDR3 length: 13 amino acids. This CDR3 is CATWDRSYYKKLF. The CDR3 region has the DNA TGTGCCACCTGGGATAGGAGCTATTATAAGAAACTCTTT.

The chain recombines TRGV9 with TRGJ1 or TRGJ2. J gave up 5 bases and V 2 bases, and 6 bases lay outside the gene matches. Per germline, CDR1 GITISATS and CDR2 ISYDGTV (reference sequence). The CDR3 spans 13 residues. The CDR3 reads CALWEGEDYKKLF. In nucleotides, the CDR3 is TGTGCCTTGTGGGAGGGTGAGGATTATAAGAAACTCTTT.

This clone was counted a few times. The rearrangement links TRGV3 to TRGJ1 or TRGJ2. Germline values: CDR1 VTNTFY, CDR2 YDVSTARD (reference sequence). The CDR3 spans 15 residues. V lost 3 bases to trimming and J lost 2 bases; unmatched junction nucleotides: 10. In DNA, the CDR3 is TGTGCCACCTGGGACGGGACAAACGATTATTATAAGAAACTCTTT. Translation: CATWDGTNDYYKKLF.

In this sample, this clone turned up a few times. V gene TRGV2 combines with J gene TRGJ1 or TRGJ2. The germline CDR1 and CDR2 sequences are EGSNGY and YDSYNSKV. The CDR3 consists of 13 residues. V trimming: 3 bases; J trimming: 6 bases; junction bases outside the gene matches: 8. CDR3 nucleotide sequence: TGTGCCACCTGGGACAGCCGGGGTTATAAGAAACTCTTT. Translation gives CATWDSRGYKKLF.

The sample holds a few counts of this clone. The chain carries TRGV5 and TRGJ1 or TRGJ2. V lost 3 bases and J lost 7; bases outside the gene matches: 6. The CDR3 is made up of 12 amino acids. In germline, CDR1 is VINAFY, CDR2 YDVSNSKD. The CDR3 loop is CATWDLVYKKLF. Written as DNA, the CDR3 is TGTGCCACCTGGGACCTCGTCTATAAGAAACTCTTT.

The chain carries TRGV3 and TRGJP. V lost 0 bases, J lost 7 bases, and 0 bases stayed unmatched. This CDR3 region has 15 residues. Germline values: CDR1 VTNTFY, CDR2 YDVSTARD (reference sequence). CDR3 loop: CATWDRELGKKIKVF. CDR3 coding DNA: TGTGCCACCTGGGACAGGGAGTTGGGCAAAAAAATCAAGGTATTT.

This clone was seen more than once but under ten times. Possible read error: a much larger clone is one base away. Different DNA sequences within this sample yield the same CDR3. The chain has TRGV9 and TRGJ1 or TRGJ2. J gave up 3 bases and V 2 bases, and 4 bases lay outside the gene matches. The CDR3 is made up of 13 amino acids. Germline CDR1 GITISATS, CDR2 ISYDGTV (reference sequence). Written as DNA, the CDR3 is TGTGCCTTGTGGGAGGCCCGTTATTATAAGAAACTCTTT. It specifies CALWEARYYKKLF.

This clone has a handful of counts. V and J are TRGV3 and TRGJ1 or TRGJ2. Germline lookup yields CDR1 VTNTFY and CDR2 YDVSTARD (reference sequence). CDR3 size: 14 residues. V dropped 3 bases and J dropped 0; count of bases not matched to a gene: 5. The CDR3 here is CATWDSTNYYKKLF. DNA for the CDR3: TGTGCCACCTGGGACTCCACGAATTATTATAAGAAACTCTTT.

This clone was seen a few times. The chain joins TRGV2 to TRGJP1. This CDR3 region has 14 residues. The germline CDR1 and CDR2 sequences are EGSNGY and YDSYNSKV. V lost 0 bases, J lost 6 bases, and 4 bases stayed unmatched. The CDR3 reads CATWDGHAGWFKIF. The CDR3 nucleotides are TGTGCCACCTGGGACGGGCATGCTGGTTGGTTCAAGATATTT.

This clone was observed a handful of times. The rearrangement uses TRGV4 and TRGJ1 or TRGJ2. J gave up 5 bases and V 4 bases, and 11 bases lay outside the gene matches. Germline V gene sequence: CDR1 EGSTGY, CDR2 YDSYTSSV. CDR3 length: 14 residues. The CDR3 here is CATWESRIHYKKLF. Here the CDR3 DNA reads TGTGCCACCTGGGAGAGCAGGATCCATTATAAGAAACTCTTT.

There are a few counts of this clone. The gene calls are TRGV8 and TRGJ1 or TRGJ2. This CDR3 has 15 amino acids. J was trimmed by 3 bases and V by 1 base; bases with no gene match: 9. Per germline, CDR1 VENAVY and CDR2 YDSYNSRV. The CDR3 DNA reads as TGTGCCACCTGGGATAGTGCAGTGGTTTATTATAAGAAACTCTTT. It specifies CATWDSAVVYYKKLF.

The chain has TRGV4 and TRGJ1 or TRGJ2. V was clipped by 3 bases and J by 0 bases; unmatched bases: 8. CDR3 length: 15 amino acids. CDR1 is EGSTGY, CDR2 YDSYTSSV, per germline. The CDR3, as DNA: TGTGCCACCTGGGATAGGCTTAAGAATTATTATAAGAAACTCTTT. Translated, it gives CATWDRLKNYYKKLF.

In its sample, this clone ranks as medium-sized. Other DNA sequences in the sample encode the same CDR3. The chain employs TRGV5 and TRGJ1 or TRGJ2. Per the germline V gene, CDR1 is VINAFY and CDR2 is YDVSNSKD. V dropped 1 base and J dropped 7; count of bases not matched to a gene: 1. The CDR3 length is 11 residues. CDR3 residues: CATWDRYKKLF. The DNA of the CDR3 is TGTGCCACCTGGGACAGATATAAGAAACTCTTT.

This chain joins TRGV5 and TRGJ1 or TRGJ2. Germline V gene data show CDR1 as VINAFY and CDR2 as YDVSNSKD. Losses at the gene ends were 0 bases for V and 12 bases for J; bases not matched to a gene: 11. This CDR3 spans 13 amino acids. The chain's CDR3 is CATWDRRFAMKLF. Here the CDR3 DNA reads TGTGCCACCTGGGACAGGCGATTCGCTATGAAACTCTTT.

In regard to this clone: The same CDR3 also results from other DNA sequences found in this sample. The chain recombines TRGV2 with TRGJ1 or TRGJ2. Germline CDR1 EGSNGY, CDR2 YDSYNSKV. Germline trimming cut 0 bases from V and 11 bases from J; bases unmatched to any gene: 4. CDR3 length: 11 residues. CDR3 protein: CATWDGSQKLF. The CDR3, as DNA: TGTGCCACCTGGGACGGGAGCCAGAAACTCTTT.

As for this clone: At the DNA level, this CDR3 is encoded by other sequences in the same sample as well. V and J are TRGV2 and TRGJ1 or TRGJ2. The CDR3 sequence is 14 residues long. V lost 1 base and J lost 3; bases outside the gene matches: 6. Germline CDR1 and CDR2: EGSNGY and YDSYNSKV. The DNA of the CDR3 is TGTGCCACCTGGGACGGCCCCGCTTATTATAAGAAACTCTTT. This translates into CATWDGPAYYKKLF.

The chain has TRGV9 and TRGJP. V shed 2 bases and J 12 bases; nucleotides not matched to a gene: 10. In germline, CDR1 is GITISATS, CDR2 ISYDGTV (reference sequence). This CDR3 region has 16 residues. CDR3 sequence (DNA): TGTGCCTTGTGGGAGGAAGCTTTGTGGGGCAAAAAAATCAAGGTATTT. This codes for CALWEEALWGKKIKVF.

The sample holds a few counts of this clone. Other DNA sequences of this sample code for an identical CDR3. The J gene is TRGJ1 or TRGJ2, the V gene TRGV9. This CDR3 has 13 amino acids. J gave up 3 bases and V 4 bases, and 6 bases lay outside the gene matches. Looked up from germline, CDR1 is GITISATS and CDR2 is ISYDGTV (reference sequence). CDR3 sequence: CALWEIFYYKKLF. The CDR3 nucleotides read TGTGCCTTGTGGGAAATTTTTTATTATAAGAAACTCTTT.

This clone appeared a few times. The V call is TRGV9, the J call TRGJ1 or TRGJ2. CDR3 length: 13 residues. Germline lookup yields CDR1 GITISATS and CDR2 ISYDGTV (reference sequence). V dropped 1 base and J dropped 6; count of bases not matched to a gene: 6. CDR3 loop: CALWEVDGYKKLF. Here the CDR3 DNA reads TGTGCCTTGTGGGAGGTAGACGGTTATAAGAAACTCTTT.

The chain uses TRGV8 and TRGJ1 or TRGJ2. CDR1 and CDR2 (germline): VENAVY, YDSYNSRV. The CDR3 is 12 amino acids. Trimming took 4 bases from V and 12 from J; bases not matched to a gene: 12. In DNA form, the CDR3 reads TGTGCCACCTGGGAGGGTACGGAGGGGAAACTCTTT. Protein: CATWEGTEGKLF.

This clone was found a few times. Other nucleotide sequences in the sample specify the same CDR3. This sequence joins TRGV8 and TRGJ1 or TRGJ2. Germline CDR1 reads VENAVY; CDR2 reads YDSYNSRV. Unmatched junction bases numbered 3, after V lost 0 bases and J lost 7 bases. The CDR3 contains 12 residues. The CDR3 region has the DNA TGTGCCACCTGGGATAGGAACTATAAGAAACTCTTT. It codes for CATWDRNYKKLF.

Note on this clone: The junction departs from the called germline gene at one end, perhaps through a read error. The V gene is TRGV9, the J gene TRGJP. Germline V gene sequence: CDR1 GITISATS, CDR2 ISYDGTV (reference sequence). The CDR3 extends over 17 amino acids. CDR3 nucleotide sequence: TGTGCCTTGTGGGAGGTGCTGGGAGAGTTGGGCAAAAAAAGCAAGGTATTT. Residues: CALWEVLGELGKKSKVF.

The J gene is TRGJ1 or TRGJ2, the V gene TRGV9. The CDR3 runs to 15 residues. Germline V gene lookup returns CDR1 GITISATS and CDR2 ISYDGTV (reference sequence). V lost 0 bases to trimming and J lost 2 bases; unmatched junction nucleotides: 7. CDR3 in DNA: TGTGCCTTGTGGGAGGTGCGAAGTTATTATTATAAGAAACTCTTT. It yields the protein CALWEVRSYYYKKLF.

This clone showed up just a few times. This rearrangement joins TRGV8 to TRGJP1. Germline values: CDR1 VENAVY, CDR2 YDSYNSRV. The CDR3 runs 12 residues. Unmatched junction bases numbered 2, after V lost 6 bases and J lost 4 bases. The CDR3 DNA reads as TGTGCCACCTGGTTCACTGGTTGGTTCAAGATATTT. Translation: CATWFTGWFKIF.